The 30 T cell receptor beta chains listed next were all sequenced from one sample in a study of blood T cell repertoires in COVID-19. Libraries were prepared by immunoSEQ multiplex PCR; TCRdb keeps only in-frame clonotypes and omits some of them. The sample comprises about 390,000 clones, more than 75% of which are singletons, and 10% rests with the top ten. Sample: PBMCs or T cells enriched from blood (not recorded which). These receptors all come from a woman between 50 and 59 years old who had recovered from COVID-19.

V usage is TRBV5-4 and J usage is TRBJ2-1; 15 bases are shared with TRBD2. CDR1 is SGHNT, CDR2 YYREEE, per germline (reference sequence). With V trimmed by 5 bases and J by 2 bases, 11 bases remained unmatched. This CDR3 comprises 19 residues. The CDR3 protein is CASSRGTSGGSMAYNEQFF. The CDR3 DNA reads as TGTGCCAGCAGTCGAGGGACTAGCGGGGGGTCGATGGCCTACAATGAGCAGTTCTTC.

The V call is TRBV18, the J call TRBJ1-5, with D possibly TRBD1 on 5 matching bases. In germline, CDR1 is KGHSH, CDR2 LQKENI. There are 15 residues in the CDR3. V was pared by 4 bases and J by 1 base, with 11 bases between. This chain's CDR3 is CASSQSRGSNQPQHF. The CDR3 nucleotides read TGTGCCAGCTCACAATCTCGGGGGAGCAATCAGCCCCAGCATTTT.

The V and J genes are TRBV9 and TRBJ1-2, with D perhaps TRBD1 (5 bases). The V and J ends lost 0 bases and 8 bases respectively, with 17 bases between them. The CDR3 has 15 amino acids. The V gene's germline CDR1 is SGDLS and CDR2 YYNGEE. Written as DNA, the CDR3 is TGTGCCAGCAGCGTAGCCCCCGCAGGGCAATCAGGCTACACCTTC. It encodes CASSVAPAGQSGYTF.

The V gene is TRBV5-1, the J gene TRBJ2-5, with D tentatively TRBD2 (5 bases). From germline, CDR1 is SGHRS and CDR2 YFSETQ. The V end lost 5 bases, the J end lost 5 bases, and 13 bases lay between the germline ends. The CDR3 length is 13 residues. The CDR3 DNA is TGCGCCAGCAGTGGACTGGGCGCGGAGACCCAGTACTTC. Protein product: CASSGLGAETQYF.

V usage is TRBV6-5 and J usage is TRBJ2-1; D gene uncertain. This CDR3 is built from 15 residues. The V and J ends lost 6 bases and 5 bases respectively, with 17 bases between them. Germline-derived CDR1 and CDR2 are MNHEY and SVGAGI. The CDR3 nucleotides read TGTGCCAGCAGATCCCTGACACTCACAAACAATGAGCAGTTCTTC. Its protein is CASRSLTLTNNEQFF.

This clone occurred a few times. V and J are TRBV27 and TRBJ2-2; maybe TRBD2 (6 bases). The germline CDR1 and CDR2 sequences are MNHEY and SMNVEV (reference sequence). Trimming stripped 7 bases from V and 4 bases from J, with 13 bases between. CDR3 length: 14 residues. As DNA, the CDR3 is TGTGCCAGCAAACGCGGAGGGGCCACCGGGGAGCTGTTTTTT. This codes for CASKRGGATGELFF.

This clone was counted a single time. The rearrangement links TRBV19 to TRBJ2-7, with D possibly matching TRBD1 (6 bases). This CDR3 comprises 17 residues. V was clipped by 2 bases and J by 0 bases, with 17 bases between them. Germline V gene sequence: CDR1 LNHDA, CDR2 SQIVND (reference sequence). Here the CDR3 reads CASSIRMTGTSSYEQYF. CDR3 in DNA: TGTGCCAGTAGTATACGCATGACAGGAACGAGCTCCTACGAGCAGTACTTC.

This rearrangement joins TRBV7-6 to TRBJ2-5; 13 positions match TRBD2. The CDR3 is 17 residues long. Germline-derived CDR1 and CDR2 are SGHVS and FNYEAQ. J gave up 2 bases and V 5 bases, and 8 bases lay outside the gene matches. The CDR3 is CASSPGLAGALQETQYF. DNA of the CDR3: TGTGCCAGCAGCCCCGGACTAGCGGGGGCCCTACAAGAGACCCAGTACTTC.

The CDR3 loop reads CASRGTLTVGNTIYF. The CDR3 region has the DNA TGTGCCAGCAGGGGGACATTAACCGTTGGAAACACCATATATTTT. V and J are TRBV2 and TRBJ1-3, with D possibly being TRBD1 (6 bases). V gave up 6 bases and J gave up 3 bases, with 15 bases separating them. The CDR3 consists of 15 residues. Germline CDR1 and CDR2: SNHLY and FYNNEI.

The CDR3 reads CATLPLAGGYRSDTQYF. For the CDR3, the DNA is TGTGCCACTCTCCCCCTAGCGGGGGGGTATAGGTCGGATACGCAGTATTTT. The chain joins TRBV28 to TRBJ2-3; TRBD2 matches 12 bases. Germline V gene lookup returns CDR1 MDHEN and CDR2 SYDVKM. CDR3 length: 17 residues. V dropped 10 bases and J dropped 6; count of bases not matched to a gene: 17.

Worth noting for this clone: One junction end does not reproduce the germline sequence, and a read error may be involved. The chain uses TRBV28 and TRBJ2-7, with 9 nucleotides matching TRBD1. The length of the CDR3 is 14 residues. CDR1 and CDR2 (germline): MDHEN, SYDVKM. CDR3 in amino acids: CTSDGQGRSYEQYF. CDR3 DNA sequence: TGTACCAGCGACGGACAGGGGCGTTCCTACGAGCAGTACTTC.

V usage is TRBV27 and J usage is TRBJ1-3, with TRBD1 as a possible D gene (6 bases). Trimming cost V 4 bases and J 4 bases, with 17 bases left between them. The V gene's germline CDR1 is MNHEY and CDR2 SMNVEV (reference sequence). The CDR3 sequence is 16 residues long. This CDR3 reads CASSSKPGQLGNTIYF. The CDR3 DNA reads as TGTGCCAGCAGTTCTAAACCTGGACAGCTAGGAAACACCATATATTTT.

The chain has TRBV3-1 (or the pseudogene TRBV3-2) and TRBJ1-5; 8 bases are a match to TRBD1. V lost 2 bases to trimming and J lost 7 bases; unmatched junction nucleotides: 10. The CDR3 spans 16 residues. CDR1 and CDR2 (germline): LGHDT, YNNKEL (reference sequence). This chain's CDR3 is CASSQMAGGVKQPQHF. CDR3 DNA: TGTGCCAGCAGCCAAATGGCAGGGGGCGTCAAGCAGCCCCAGCATTTT.

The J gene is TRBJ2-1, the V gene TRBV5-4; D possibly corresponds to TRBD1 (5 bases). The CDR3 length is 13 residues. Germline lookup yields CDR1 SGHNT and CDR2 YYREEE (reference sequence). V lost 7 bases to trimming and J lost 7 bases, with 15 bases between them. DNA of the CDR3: TGTGCCAGCGCCACAGGCTCGGGTAATGAGCAGTTCTTC. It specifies CASATGSGNEQFF.

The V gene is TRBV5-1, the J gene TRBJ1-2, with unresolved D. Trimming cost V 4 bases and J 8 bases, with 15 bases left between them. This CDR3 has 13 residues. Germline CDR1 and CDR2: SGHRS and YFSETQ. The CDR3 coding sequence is TGCGCCAGCAGCACGAGTATGACTCAGGGCTACACCTTC. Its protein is CASSTSMTQGYTF.

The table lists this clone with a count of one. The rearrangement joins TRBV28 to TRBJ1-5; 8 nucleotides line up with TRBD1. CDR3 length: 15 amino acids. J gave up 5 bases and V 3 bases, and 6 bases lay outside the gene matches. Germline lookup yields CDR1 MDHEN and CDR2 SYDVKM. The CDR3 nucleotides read TGTGCCAGCAGTTTCGGTACAGGGGGGTATCAGCCCCAGCATTTT. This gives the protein CASSFGTGGYQPQHF.

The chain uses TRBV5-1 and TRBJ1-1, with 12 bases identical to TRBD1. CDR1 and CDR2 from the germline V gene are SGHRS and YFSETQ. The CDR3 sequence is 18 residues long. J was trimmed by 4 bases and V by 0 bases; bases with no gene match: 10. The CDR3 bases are TGCGCCAGCAGCTTGGGTTATTGGGGACAGGGGGCCTCCACTGAAGCTTTCTTT. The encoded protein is CASSLGYWGQGASTEAFF.

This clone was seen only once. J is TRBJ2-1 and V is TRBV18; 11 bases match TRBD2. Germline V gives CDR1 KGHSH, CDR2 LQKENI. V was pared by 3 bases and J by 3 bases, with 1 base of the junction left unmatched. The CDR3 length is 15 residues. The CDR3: CASSPTSGGYNEQFF. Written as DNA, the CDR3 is TGTGCCAGCTCACCTACTAGCGGGGGCTACAATGAGCAGTTCTTC.

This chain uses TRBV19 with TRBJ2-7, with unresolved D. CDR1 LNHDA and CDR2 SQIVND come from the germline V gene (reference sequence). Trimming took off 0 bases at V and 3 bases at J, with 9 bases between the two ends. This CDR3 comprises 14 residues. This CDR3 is CASSIDEQNYEQYF. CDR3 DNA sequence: TGTGCCAGTAGTATAGACGAACAGAACTACGAGCAGTACTTC.

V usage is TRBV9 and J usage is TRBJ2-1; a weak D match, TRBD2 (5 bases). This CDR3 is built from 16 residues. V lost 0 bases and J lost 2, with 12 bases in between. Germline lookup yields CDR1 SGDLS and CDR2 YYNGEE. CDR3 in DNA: TGTGCCAGCAGCGTAGTGCCGGAGAGGGCCTACAATGAGCAGTTCTTC. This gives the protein CASSVVPERAYNEQFF. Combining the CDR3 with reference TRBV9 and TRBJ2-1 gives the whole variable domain DSGVTQTPKHLITATGQRVTLRCSPRSGDLSVYWYQQSLDQGLQFLIQYYNGEERAKGNILERFSAQQFPDLHSELNLSSLELGDSALYFCASSVVPERAYNEQFFGPGTRLTVL.

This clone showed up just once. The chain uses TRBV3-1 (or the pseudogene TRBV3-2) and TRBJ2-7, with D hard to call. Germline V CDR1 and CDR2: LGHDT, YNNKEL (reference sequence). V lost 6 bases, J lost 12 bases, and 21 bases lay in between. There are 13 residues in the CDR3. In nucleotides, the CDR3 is TGTGCCAGCAGGCCAATCCTGGGCAGTCAGCTGTACTTC. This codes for CASRPILGSQLYF.

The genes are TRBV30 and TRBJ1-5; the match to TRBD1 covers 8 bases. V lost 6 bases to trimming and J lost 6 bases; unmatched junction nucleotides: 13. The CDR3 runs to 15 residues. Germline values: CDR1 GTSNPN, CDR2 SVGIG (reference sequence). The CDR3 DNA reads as TGTGCCTGCCCCGATGGACAGGGACGGCGTCAGCCCCAGCATTTT. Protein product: CACPDGQGRRQPQHF.

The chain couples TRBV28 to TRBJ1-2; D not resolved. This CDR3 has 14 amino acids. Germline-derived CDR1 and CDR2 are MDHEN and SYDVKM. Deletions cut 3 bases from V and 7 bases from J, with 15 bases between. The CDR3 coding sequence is TGTGCCAGCAGTTTCGACTTGGTTAAGATTGGCTACACCTTC. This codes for CASSFDLVKIGYTF.

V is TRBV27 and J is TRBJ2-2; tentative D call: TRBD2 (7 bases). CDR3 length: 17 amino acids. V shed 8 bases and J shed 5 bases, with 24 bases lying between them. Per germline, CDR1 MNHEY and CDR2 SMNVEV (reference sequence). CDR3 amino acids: CASVNTGRGHGTGELFF. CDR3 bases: TGTGCCAGCGTAAACACAGGGAGGGGCCACGGGACCGGGGAGCTGTTTTTT.

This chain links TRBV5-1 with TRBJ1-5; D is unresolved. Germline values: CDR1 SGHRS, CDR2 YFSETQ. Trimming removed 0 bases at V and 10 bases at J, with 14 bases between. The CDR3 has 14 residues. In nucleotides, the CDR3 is TGCGCCAGCAGCTTGGTTCCCGGTGAGGGTCCCCAGCATTTT. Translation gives CASSLVPGEGPQHF.

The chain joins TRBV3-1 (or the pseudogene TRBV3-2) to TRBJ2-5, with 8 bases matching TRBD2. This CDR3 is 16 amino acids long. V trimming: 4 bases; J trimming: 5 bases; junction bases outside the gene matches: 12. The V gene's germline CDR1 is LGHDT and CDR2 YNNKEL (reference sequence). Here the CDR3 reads CASSPGGVRTRETQYF. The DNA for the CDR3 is TGTGCCAGCAGCCCCGGGGGGGTTCGTACCCGGGAGACCCAGTACTTC.

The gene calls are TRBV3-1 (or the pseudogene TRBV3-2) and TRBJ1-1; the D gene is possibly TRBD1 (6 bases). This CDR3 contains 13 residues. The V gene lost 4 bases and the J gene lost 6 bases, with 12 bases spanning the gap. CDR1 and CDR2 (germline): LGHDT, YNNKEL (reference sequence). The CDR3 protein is CASSRQGSPEAFF. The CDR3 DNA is TGTGCCAGCAGCCGGCAGGGGTCCCCTGAAGCTTTCTTT.

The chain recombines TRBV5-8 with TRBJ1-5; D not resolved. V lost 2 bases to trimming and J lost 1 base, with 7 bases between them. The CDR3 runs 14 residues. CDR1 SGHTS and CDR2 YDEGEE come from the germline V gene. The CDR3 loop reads CASSFRGSNQPQHF. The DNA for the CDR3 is TGTGCCAGCAGCTTCCGAGGGAGCAATCAGCCCCAGCATTTT.

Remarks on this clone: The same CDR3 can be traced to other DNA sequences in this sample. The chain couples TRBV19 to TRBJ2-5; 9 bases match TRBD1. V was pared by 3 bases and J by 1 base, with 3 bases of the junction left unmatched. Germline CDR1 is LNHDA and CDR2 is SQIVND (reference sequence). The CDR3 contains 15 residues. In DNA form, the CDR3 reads TGTGCCAGTAGTATCGGACAGGGGAGCCAAGAGACCCAGTACTTC. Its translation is CASSIGQGSQETQYF.

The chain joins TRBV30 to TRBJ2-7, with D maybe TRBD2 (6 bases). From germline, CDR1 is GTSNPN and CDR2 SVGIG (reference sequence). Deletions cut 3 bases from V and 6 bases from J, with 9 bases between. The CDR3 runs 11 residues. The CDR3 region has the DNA TGTGCCTGGAGCAAGGGAGGCGAGCAGTACTTC. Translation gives CAWSKGGEQYF.